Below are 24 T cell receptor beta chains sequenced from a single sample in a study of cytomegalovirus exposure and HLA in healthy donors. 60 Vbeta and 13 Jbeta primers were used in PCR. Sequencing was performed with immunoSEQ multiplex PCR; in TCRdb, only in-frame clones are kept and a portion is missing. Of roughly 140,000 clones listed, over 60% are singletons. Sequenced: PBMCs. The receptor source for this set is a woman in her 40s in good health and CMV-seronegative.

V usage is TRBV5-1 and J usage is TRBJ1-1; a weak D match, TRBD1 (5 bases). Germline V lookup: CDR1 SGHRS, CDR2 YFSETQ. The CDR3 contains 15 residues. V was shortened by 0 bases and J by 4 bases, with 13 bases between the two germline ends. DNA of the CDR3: TGCGCCAGCAGCTTGGATGGAAATAGGGGCACTGAAGCTTTCTTT. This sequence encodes CASSLDGNRGTEAFF. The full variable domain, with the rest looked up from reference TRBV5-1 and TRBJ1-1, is KAGVTQTPRYLIKTRGQQVTLSCSPISGHRSVSWYQQTPGQGLQFLFEYFSETQRNKGNFPGRFSGRQFSNSRSEMNVSTLELGDSALYLCASSLDGNRGTEAFFGQGTRLTVV.

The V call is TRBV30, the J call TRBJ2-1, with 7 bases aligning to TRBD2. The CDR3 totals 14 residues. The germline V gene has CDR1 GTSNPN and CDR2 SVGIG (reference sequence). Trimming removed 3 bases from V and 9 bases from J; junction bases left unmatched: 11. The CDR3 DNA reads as TGTGCCTGGAGAGGGAGGGCTAGGGTCGGTGAGCAGTTCTTC. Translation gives CAWRGRARVGEQFF.

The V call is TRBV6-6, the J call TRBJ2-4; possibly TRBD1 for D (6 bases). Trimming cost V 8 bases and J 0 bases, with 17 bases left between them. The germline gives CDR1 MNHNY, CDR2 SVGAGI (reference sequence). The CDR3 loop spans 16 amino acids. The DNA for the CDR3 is TGTGCCAGCCGGGGTTACAGGGACGTAGCCAAAAACATTCAGTACTTC. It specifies CASRGYRDVAKNIQYF.

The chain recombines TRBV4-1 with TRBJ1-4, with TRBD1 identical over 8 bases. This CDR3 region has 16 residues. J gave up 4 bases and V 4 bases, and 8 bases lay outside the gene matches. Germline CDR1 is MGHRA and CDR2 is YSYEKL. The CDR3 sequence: CASSLGQVEVNEKLFF. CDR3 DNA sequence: TGCGCCAGCAGCCTGGGACAGGTGGAGGTTAATGAAAAACTGTTTTTT.

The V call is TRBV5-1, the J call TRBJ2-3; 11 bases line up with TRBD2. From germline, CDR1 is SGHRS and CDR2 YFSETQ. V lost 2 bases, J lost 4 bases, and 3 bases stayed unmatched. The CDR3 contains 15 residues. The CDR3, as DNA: TGCGCCAGCAGCTTTAAACTAGCGGGGGCAGATACGCAGTATTTT. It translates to CASSFKLAGADTQYF.

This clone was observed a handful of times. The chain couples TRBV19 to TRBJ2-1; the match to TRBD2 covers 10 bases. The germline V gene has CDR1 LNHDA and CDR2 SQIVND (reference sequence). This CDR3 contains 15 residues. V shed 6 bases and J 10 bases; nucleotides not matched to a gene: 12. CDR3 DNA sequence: TGTGCCAGTAGACCGCTAGGGCTAGCGGGAGACGAGCAGTTCTTC. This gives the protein CASRPLGLAGDEQFF.

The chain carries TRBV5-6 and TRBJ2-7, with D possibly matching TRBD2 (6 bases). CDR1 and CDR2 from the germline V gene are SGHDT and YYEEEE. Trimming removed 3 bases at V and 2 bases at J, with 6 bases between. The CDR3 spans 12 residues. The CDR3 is CASSSGAYEQYF. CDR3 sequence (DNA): TGTGCCAGCAGCTCGGGGGCCTACGAGCAGTACTTC.

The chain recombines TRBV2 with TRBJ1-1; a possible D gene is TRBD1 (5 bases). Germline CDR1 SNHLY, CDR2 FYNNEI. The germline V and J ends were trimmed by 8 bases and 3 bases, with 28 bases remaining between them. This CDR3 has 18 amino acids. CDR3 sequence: CASVRTNNRPGPYTEAFF. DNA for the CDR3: TGTGCCAGCGTCCGGACAAACAACCGTCCCGGGCCATACACTGAAGCTTTCTTT.

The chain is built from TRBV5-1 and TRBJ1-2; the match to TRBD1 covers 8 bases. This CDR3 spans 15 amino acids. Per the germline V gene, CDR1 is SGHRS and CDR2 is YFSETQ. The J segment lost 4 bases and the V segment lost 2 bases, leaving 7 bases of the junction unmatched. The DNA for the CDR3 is TGCGCCAGCAGCTTACCGGAGACAGGGGTCTATGGCTACACCTTC. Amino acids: CASSLPETGVYGYTF.

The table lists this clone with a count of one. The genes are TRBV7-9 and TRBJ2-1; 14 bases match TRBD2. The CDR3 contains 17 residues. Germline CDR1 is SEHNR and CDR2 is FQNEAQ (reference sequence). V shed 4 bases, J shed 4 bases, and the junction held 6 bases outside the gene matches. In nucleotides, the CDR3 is TGTGCCAGCAGCTCCGGGACTAGCGGGAGTGGTTACAATGAGCAGTTCTTC. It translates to CASSSGTSGSGYNEQFF.

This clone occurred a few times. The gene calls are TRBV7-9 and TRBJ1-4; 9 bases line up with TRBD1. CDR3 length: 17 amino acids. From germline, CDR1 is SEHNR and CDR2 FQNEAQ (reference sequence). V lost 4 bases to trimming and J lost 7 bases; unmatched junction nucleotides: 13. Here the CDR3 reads CASSSPLTGGGGEKLFF. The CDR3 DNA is TGTGCCAGCAGCTCCCCCCTCACAGGGGGCGGTGGTGAAAAACTGTTTTTT. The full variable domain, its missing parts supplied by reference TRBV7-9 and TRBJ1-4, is DTGVSQNPRHKITKRGQNVTFRCDPISEHNRLYWYRQTLGQGPEFLTYFQNEAQLEKSRLLSDRFSAERPKGSFSTLEIQRTEQGDSAMYLCASSSPLTGGGGEKLFFGSGTQLSVL.

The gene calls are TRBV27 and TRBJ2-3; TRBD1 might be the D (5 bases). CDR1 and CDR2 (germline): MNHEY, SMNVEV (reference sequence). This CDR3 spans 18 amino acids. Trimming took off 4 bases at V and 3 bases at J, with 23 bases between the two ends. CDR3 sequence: CASSWAPGIPVGTDTQYF. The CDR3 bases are TGTGCCAGCAGTTGGGCCCCAGGGATTCCGGTAGGGACAGATACGCAGTATTTT.

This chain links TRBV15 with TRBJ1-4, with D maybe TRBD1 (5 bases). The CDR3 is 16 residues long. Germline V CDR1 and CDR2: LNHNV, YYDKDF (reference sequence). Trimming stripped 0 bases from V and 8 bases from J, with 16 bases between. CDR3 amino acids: CATSRDRGDGEEKLFF. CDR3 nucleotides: TGTGCCACCAGCAGAGATCGGGGGGACGGTGAGGAAAAACTGTTTTTT.

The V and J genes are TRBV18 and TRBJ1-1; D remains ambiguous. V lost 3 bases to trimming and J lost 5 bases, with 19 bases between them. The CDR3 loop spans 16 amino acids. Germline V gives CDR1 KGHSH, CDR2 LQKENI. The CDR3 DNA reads TGTGCCAGCTCACCGGATCTACTAACGGGAAAAACTGAAGCTTTCTTT. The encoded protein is CASSPDLLTGKTEAFF.

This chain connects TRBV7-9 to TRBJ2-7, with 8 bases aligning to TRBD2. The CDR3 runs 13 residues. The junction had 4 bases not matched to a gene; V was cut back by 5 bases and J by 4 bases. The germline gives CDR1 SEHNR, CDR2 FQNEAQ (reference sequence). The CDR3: CASSRSGSYEQYF. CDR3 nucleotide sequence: TGTGCCAGCAGCAGAAGCGGGAGTTACGAGCAGTACTTC.

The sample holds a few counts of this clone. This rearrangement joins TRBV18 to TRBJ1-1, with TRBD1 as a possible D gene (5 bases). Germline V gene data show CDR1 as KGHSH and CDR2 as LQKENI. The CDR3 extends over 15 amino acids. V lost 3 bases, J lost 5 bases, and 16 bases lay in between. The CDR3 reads CASSPAGFPETEAFF. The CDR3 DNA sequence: TGTGCCAGCTCACCGGCAGGGTTCCCCGAGACTGAAGCTTTCTTT.

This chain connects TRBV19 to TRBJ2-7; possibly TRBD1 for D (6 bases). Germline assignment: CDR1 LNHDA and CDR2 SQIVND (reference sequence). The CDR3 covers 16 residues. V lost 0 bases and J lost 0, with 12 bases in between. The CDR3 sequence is CASSIEEGVTSYEQYF. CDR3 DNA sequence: TGTGCCAGTAGTATAGAAGAGGGGGTGACCTCCTACGAGCAGTACTTC.

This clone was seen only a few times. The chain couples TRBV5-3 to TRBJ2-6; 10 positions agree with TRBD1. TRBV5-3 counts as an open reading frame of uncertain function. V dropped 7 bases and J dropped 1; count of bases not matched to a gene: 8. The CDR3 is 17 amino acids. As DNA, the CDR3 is TGTGCCAGAGGATCCGGGACAGGGGAGTCTGGGGCCAACGTCCTGACTTTC. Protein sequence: CARGSGTGESGANVLTF.

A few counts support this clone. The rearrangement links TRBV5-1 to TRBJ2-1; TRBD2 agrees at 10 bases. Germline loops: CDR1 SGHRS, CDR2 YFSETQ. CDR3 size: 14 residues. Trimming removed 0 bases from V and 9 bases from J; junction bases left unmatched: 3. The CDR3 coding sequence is TGCGCCAGCAGCTTGGCCGTAGCGGGAGGTGAGCAGTTCTTC. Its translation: CASSLAVAGGEQFF.

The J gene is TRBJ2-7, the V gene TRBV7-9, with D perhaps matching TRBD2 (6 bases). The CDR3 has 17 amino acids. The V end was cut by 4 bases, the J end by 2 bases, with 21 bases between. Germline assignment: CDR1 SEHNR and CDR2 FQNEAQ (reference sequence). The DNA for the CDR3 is TGTGCCAGCAGCTCGGGAGCGTCTTTGGACGGAACCTACGAGCAGTACTTC. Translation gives CASSSGASLDGTYEQYF.

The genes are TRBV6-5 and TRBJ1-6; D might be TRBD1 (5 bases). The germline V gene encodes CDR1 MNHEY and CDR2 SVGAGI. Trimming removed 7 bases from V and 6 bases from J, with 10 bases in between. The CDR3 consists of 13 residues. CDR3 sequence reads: CASKAGLNSPLHF. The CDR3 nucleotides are TGTGCCAGCAAGGCAGGGCTTAATTCACCCCTCCACTTT.

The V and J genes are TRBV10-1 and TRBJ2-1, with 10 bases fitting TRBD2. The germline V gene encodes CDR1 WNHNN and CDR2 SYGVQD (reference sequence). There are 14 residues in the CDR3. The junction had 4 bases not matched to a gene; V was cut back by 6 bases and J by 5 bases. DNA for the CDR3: TGCGCCAGCAGCGGGACTAGCGACAACAATGAGCAGTTCTTC. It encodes CASSGTSDNNEQFF.

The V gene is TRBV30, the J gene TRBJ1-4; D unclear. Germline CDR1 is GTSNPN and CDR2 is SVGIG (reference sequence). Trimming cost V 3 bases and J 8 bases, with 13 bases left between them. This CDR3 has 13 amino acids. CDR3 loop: CAWRGSWQEKLFF. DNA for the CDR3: TGTGCCTGGAGGGGCTCCTGGCAAGAAAAACTGTTTTTT.

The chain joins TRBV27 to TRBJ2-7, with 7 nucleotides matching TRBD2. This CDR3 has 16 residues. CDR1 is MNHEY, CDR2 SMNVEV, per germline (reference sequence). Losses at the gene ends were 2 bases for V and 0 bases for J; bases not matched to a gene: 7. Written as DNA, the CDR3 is TGTGCCAGCAGTTTAAATGGCGGGGGAGTCTCCTACGAGCAGTACTTC. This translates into CASSLNGGGVSYEQYF.